This record covers a single T cell receptor (beta chain). This record belongs to a study of cytomegalovirus exposure and HLA in healthy donors. A multiplex PCR was run with 60 Vbeta primers and 13 Jbeta primers. TCRdb keeps only in-frame clones here, not all; method: immunoSEQ multiplex PCR. Seen here are some 190,000 clones, roughly 79% observed once, and the top ten hold around 1.6%. Trimming cost V 2 bases and J 7 bases, with 12 bases left between them. The CDR3 sequence is 13 residues long. CDR1 SGHNT and CDR2 YYREEE come from the germline V gene (reference sequence). The sequenced sample was PBMCs. The chain has TRBV5-4 and TRBJ1-1, with a tentative D call TRBD1 (5 bases). The TCR sequence derives from a woman under 30 in good health and CMV-seronegative. The CDR3 DNA reads TGTGCCAGCAGCTTTTTGGGGCCTGGTGAAGCTTTCTTT. Protein product: CASSFLGPGEAFF.